This section outlines one TCR beta chain sequence together with its context. Its antigen is not identified. The junction had 13 bases not matched to a gene; V was cut back by 6 bases and J by 5 bases. The length of the CDR3 is 17 residues. The germline CDR1 and CDR2 sequences are SGHTA and FQGNSA. This sample was taken from a study of cytomegalovirus exposure and HLA in healthy donors. Study overall: The early release's HLA-typed donors yielded approximately 81 million unique TCRs.

The PCR had 60 Vbeta and 13 Jbeta primers. Here immunoSEQ multiplex PCR was the method, and the copy in TCRdb shows in-frame clones only, minus some. The sample has some 180,000 clones; nearly 80% are singletons. Study-level results: In an earlier analysis, most TCR beta V segments were productive about 87% or about 30% of the time. The study flagged some 170 TCR beta chains as cytomegalovirus-associated. The dataset shows that most TCR sequences were rare, while some public TCRs occurred in many donors.

The TCR originated in a female donor in good health and CMV-seronegative. Sequenced material: PBMCs. The chain recombines TRBV7-2 with TRBJ2-3, with TRBD1 identical over 11 bases. The CDR3 sequence is CASSTWGPGTGGDTQYF. The DNA for the CDR3 is TGTGCCAGCAGTACATGGGGGCCCGGGACAGGGGGAGATACGCAGTATTTT.